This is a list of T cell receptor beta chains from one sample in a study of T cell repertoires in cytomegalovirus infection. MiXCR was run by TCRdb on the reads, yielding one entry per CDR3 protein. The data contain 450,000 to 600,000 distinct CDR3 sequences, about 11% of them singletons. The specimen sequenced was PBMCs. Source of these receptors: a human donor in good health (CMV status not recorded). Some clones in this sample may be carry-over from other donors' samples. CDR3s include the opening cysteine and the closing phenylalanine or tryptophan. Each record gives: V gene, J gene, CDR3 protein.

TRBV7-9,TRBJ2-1,CASSLRRASHEQFF
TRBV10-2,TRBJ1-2,CAHRHPSGYGYTF
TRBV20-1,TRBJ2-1,CSASPPLGNEQFF
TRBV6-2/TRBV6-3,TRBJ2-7,CASSLRLAGVSYEQYF
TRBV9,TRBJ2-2,CASSVSGRKSNTGELFF
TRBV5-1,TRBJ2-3,CASSPGSTSVSRDTQYF
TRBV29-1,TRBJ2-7,CSGTSGSTYEQYF
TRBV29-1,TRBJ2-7,CSVLAGGPYEQYF
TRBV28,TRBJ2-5,CASSGGSGSFLGETQYF
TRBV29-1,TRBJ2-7,CSVVGGDTYEQYF
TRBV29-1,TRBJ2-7,CSAGTAVTYEQYF
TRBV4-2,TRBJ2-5,CASSHRVVAETQYF
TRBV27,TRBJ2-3,CASSLSPGAPDYGTDTQYF
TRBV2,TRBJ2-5,CASSESSGTGIETQYF
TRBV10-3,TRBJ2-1,CAISESTARGPSNEQFF
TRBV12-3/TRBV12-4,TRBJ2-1,CASSILAGGSNEQFF
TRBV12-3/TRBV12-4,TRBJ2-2,CASSPAGAGGTTGELFF
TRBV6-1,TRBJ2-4,CASSEKNWIGHIQYF
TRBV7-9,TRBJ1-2,CASAKRDGLNYGYTF
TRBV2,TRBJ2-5,CASSYRLAGANETQYF
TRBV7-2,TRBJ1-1,CASSLQGTYTEAFF
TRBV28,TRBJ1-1,CASSLTSIGSEAFF
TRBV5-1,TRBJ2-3,CASSLEGVELADTQYF
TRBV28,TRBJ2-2,CASSFHPRDLNTGELFF
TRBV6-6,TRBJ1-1,CASSYSRQNTEAFF
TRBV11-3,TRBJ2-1,CASSVLGSNEQFF
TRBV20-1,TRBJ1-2,CSAIAEDGGTNYGYTF
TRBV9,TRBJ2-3,CASSVGGREGTDTQYF
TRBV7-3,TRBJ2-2,CASRKRSGTGPTGELFF
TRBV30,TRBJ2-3,CAWSSGGMTDTQYF
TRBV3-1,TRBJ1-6,CASSQVGTGSNSPLHF
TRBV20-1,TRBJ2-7,CSAQGRGTDEQYF
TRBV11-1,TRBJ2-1,CASSLPAGAYNEQFF
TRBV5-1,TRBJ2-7,CASSFGTSGSFYF
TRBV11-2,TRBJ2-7,CASSLSPMGGQYF
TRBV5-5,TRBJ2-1,CASSFRISSYNEQFF
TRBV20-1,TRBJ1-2,CSAQPPDREPLNYGYTF
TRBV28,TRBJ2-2,CASSPVGSGRVGTGELFF
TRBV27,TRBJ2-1,CASLEGLGNNEQFF
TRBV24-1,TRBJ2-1,CATSDSARTSGREQFF
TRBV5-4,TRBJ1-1,CASSLSFGGTEAFF
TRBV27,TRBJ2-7,CASSFGRAAYEQYF
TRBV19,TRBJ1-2,CASLSRERINYGYTF
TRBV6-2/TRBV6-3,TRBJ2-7,CASSYPTGLAEEDEQYF
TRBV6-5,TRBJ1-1,CASSYSGTENTEAFF
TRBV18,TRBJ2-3,CASSPPQESTDTQYF
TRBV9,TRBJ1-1,CASSVQGSGTEAFF
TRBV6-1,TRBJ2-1,CASKKGGEQFF
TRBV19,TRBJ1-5,CASSIHPGQGAVGNQPQHF
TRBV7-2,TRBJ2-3,CASSRRVGGGGSDTQYF
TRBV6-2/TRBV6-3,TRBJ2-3,CASSYSSGRTDTQYF
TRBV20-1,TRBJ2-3,CSAGGAEDTQYF
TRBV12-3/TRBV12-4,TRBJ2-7,CASSLGLAGVIYEQYF
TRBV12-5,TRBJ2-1,CASGLPGRGVRNEQFF